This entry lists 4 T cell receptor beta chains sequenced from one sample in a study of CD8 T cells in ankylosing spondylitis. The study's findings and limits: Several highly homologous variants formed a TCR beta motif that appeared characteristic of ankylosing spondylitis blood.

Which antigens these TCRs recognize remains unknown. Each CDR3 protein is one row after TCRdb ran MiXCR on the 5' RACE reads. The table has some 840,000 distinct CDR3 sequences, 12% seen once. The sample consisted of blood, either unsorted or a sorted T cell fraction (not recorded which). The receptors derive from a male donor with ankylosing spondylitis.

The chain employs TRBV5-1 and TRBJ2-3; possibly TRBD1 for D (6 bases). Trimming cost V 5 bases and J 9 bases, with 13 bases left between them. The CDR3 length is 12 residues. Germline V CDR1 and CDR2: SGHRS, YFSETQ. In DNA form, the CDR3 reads TGCGCCAGCAGACAGACAGGCCCCACGCAGTATTTT. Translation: CASRQTGPTQYF.

The chain's CDR3 is CAITEWGITDTQYF. The CDR3 DNA sequence: TGTGCCATCACCGAATGGGGGATCACAGATACGCAGTATTTT. The gene calls are TRBV10-3 and TRBJ2-3, with D perhaps given as TRBD1 or TRBD2 (5 bases each). V was shortened by 7 bases and J by 2 bases, with 13 bases between the two germline ends. The V gene's germline CDR1 is ENHRY and CDR2 SYGVKD. CDR3 size: 14 residues.

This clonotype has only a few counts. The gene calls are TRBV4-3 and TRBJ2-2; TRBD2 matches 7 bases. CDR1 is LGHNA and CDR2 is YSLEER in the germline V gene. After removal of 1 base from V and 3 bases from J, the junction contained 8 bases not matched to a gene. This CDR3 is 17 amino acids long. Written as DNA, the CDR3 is TGCGCCAGCAGCCAAGGGATTAGCGGGTTCTACACCGGGGAGCTGTTTTTT. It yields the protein CASSQGISGFYTGELFF.

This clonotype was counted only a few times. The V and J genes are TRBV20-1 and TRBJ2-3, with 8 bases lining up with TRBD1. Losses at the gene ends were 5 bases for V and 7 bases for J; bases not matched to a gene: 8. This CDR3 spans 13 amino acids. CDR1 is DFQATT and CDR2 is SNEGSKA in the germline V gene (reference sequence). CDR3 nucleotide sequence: TGCAGTGCTCCTACAGGGGGGCCTAATACGCAGTATTTT. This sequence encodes CSAPTGGPNTQYF.